This TCR beta chain came from a study of cytomegalovirus exposure and HLA in healthy donors (dated by TCRdb to between 2016 and 2019). Describing the broader study: An earlier analysis of approximately 590 of the donors reported 250 to 350 Gb of sequence data and around 120 million unique TCR beta sequences from 150 million to 200 million T cells. An early release that covered around 590 HLA-typed donors contained approximately 300 gigabases of sequencing data and tens of millions of unique TCR sequences. Of the 300 to 500 genotyped donors, 81% were placed in the genetic ancestry cluster associated with self-reported Caucasian donors. The study aimed to test whether cataloging public T cell receptors could reveal signatures of past pathogen exposure. The T cell repertoires of around 730 subjects were profiled by immunosequencing and related to cytomegalovirus serostatus. A separate validation cohort of some 130 different subjects was used in addition to the roughly 670-subject first cohort. To predict cytomegalovirus infection status, the study brought together high-throughput TCR immunosequencing, statistical association of individual TCRs with disease status, and machine learning. In a later analysis, previously published TCR beta repertoires from 550 to 700 donors were re-analyzed and high-resolution HLA genotyping was added so that TCR occurrence patterns could be studied. The later analysis used no new phenotypic data to find candidate immune exposures, relying instead on TCR beta sequences and their occurrence across donors. An earlier analysis of approximately 580 of the donors used high-throughput TCR beta sequencing to judge whether each TCR beta V gene segment behaved as functional or pseudogenic. Donor age, sex, ethnicity and CMV serostatus were compiled together with the repertoire data. A later genetic analysis used genome-wide SNP genotypes for about three fifths of the roughly 700 donors, treating that subset as a discovery cohort. All discovery cohort repertoires had been generated using a single sequencing platform. HLA typing covered class I and class II loci at four-digit resolution. The number of typed donors differed by locus: about 620-630 for A, B, C, DRB1 and DQB1; 500 to 550 for DQA1; around 580 for DPA1; and around 450 for DPB1. About five DR-DQ haplotypes were treated as single units for association and clustering because of strong linkage in the cohort. Among several hundred genotyped donors of the cohort, an average of around 250,000 unique TCR beta nucleotide sequences was sequenced per donor, of which about 19% were non-productive.

The method was the immunoSEQ multiplex PCR assay. For the multiplex PCR, a mixture combining 60 forward primers for TCR Vbeta segments and 13 reverse primers for TCR Jbeta segments was used. Amplification of the CDR3 region of rearranged TCR beta genes was performed with a multiplex PCR assay on genomic DNA. Amplified TCR beta libraries were sequenced as 87-base-pair reads on the Illumina HiSeq System. In the authors' own workflow: In a later analysis, 70 million to 95 million unique TCR beta chains were counted across the approximately 640 repertoires, and around 10 million of these chains were shared by at least two donors. To remove PCR and sequencing errors, raw reads were error-corrected and collapsed into unique sequences using a nearest-neighbor algorithm that merged closely related sequences. To assign V, D and J gene segments, CDR3 sequences were aligned to IMGT reference sequences. For a sequence to be retained, a match of at least six nucleotides was required to both a V gene segment and a J gene segment. A rearrangement counted as productive if the CDR3 had no stop codons and remained in frame with V and J, and every other rearrangement counted as non-productive. Following IMGT convention, CDR3 was defined as the stretch from the second conserved V-encoded cysteine up to the conserved J-encoded phenylalanine. The earlier analysis of some 550 of the donors excluded any sequence lacking an unambiguous match to a single V gene segment. In an earlier analysis of 587 of the donors, a V segment was called functional when productive rearrangements were above 56.7%, and segregating when the standard deviation between donors exceeded 5%. A statistical classification framework was built to diagnose cytomegalovirus status from the catalog of TCR beta chain sequences. In a later analysis, V and J genes were assigned by comparing TCR nucleotide sequences against IMGT/GENE-DB human TR gene sequences. The TCRdist pipeline was used in a later analysis to assign CDR3 sequences and most-parsimonious VDJ recombination scenarios. A later analysis defined each TCR beta chain by its CDR3 amino acid sequence plus V-gene family, and excluded reads lacking a unique V-gene family. As a way to deal with suspected cross-contamination and a sequencing artifact, a later analysis dropped 450 to 600 nucleotide sequences that were highly shared and had low generation probability. In a later analysis, a clonal expansion index was calculated for each public chain from normalized within-repertoire ranks of inferred template counts. A later analysis computed generation probabilities with a VDJ recombination model fitted to out-of-frame rearrangements, and checked the results against IGoR. A later analysis scored TCR-TCR, TCR-HLA and TCR-CMV co-occurrence with hypergeometric tests, applying a repertoire-size bias correction to TCR pairs. In a later analysis, false discovery rates were estimated by permuting HLA or CMV assignments 20 times. A later analysis grouped co-occurring TCRs with DBSCAN, adding TCRdist sequence similarity when clustering within HLA-allele-positive subsets. Repertoires with fewer than 30,000 or more than 120,000 public chains, plus five repertoires with anomalous nucleotide sharing, were excluded from co-occurrence clustering. The immuneACCESS repertoire file appears here via TCRdb, limited to in-frame rearrangements. These files lack a portion of the clones; in checked studies, under half of the deficit traces to unresolved V genes, and the cause of the others is not known. Clonal size and the V and J genes are those of that table, whereas D and trimming came from the DNA. This sample holds 200,000 or so clones; about two thirds were observed only once. Approximately 2.5% of the sample is held by the ten biggest clonotypes.

This clone occurred once. Its antigen specificity is not known. Per-base quality was not reported, and no clone a single base away is much larger than it. Overall study results and their limits: Most CMV-associated TCR beta chains appeared to be HLA-restricted in a later analysis, and the HLA associations seemed to be driven largely by CMV exposure. In vitro tests confirmed that a few of the cytomegalovirus-associated TCR beta chains recognize cytomegalovirus antigens. According to the authors, the approach could potentially be generalized to other disease states and immunological phenotypes. When HLA alleles, especially DR and DQ, strongly co-occurred, TCR associations were difficult to assign to individual alleles. A further reported finding was that TCR beta sequences accurately predicted the HLA-A and HLA-B alleles for most subjects in the first cohort. Sequencing depth was assumed to be roughly uniform across donors in the presence/absence analyses, though that assumption may not hold. Linkage disequilibrium might explain the correlated functional status among segregating V segments, but an unknown experimental factor could not be excluded. Most TCR sequences were seen in very few donors, while some public TCRs were found in many individuals. Broadly in line with IMGT annotations, most TCR beta V segments showed up in productive rearrangements about 87% or about 30% of the time in an earlier analysis of a few hundred of the donors. In a later analysis, the rate of TCR association differed among HLA loci, with DRB1 alleles having the most associated TCRs and HLA-C alleles having the fewest. A cluster of highly shared sequence variants was judged likely to be a technical artifact of the sequencing pipeline. This cohort had only TCR beta chains sequenced, and the lack of alpha or paired-chain data limited which features could be detected. The classifier was reported to diagnose cytomegalovirus status with high specificity and sensitivity in both the original and validation cohorts. Compared with equally common non-associated chains, HLA-associated TCR beta chains in a later analysis were more clonally expanded and had lower generation probabilities. In a later analysis, over 15,000 TCR beta sequences were associated with specific HLA alleles at a false discovery rate of 0.05. The study gave a list of about 150 TCR beta chains associated with cytomegalovirus. Because counts were too low, 15 or so rarely observed V segments, including chromosome 9 orphons, were excluded from the earlier analysis of around 640 of the donors. CMV serostatus was the only immune exposure information available for the cohort. A later genetic analysis associated a missense DCLRE1C variant with V-gene and J-gene trimming of TCR beta chains, and an independent cohort replicated the association. HLA typing was unavailable for some donors at each locus, so association tests used only the typed subset. Several of the top co-occurrence clusters appeared to be linked to parvovirus B19, influenza, CMV and Epstein-Barr virus, according to a later analysis. A later genetic analysis reported fewer N-insertions in productive TCRs among donors in an Asian-associated ancestry cluster than the roughly 700-donor mean.

In total, roughly 710 healthy bone marrow donors made up the cohort. At the time of sampling, all cohort members were nominally healthy, though unrecorded immune exposures were likely present. The donor tested CMV seropositive and was one of the 289 seropositive cohort members. Each donor provided a peripheral blood sample, and peripheral blood mononuclear cells were used for TCR beta sequencing. The Qiagen DNeasy Blood Extraction Kit was used to extract genomic DNA from the blood cell samples. This TCR derives from a man between 35 and 55 years old in good health and CMV-seropositive. The sequenced sample was PBMCs.

The bases read TGTGCCAGCAGCCCGAGGGTGGCGGGGGAGCAGTACTTC. It translates as CASSPRVAGEQYF. The rearranged chain carries TRBV9 and TRBJ2-7; the D gene is perhaps TRBD2, on 6 matching bases. The germline V gene supplies CDR1 SGDLS and CDR2 YYNGEE. Relative to germline, V is 4 bases shorter and J is 7 bases shorter, with 15 bases between their ends. The CDR3 goes from the cysteine to the phenylalanine over 13 residues. CDR3 DNA only is kept here, 39 bases in frame from base 1. The full variable domain, with segments outside the CDR3 supplied by the reference TRBV9 and TRBJ2-7 proteins, appears as DSGVTQTPKHLITATGQRVTLRCSPRSGDLSVYWYQQSLDQGLQFLIQYYNGEERAKGNILERFSAQQFPDLHSELNLSSLELGDSALYFCASSPRVAGEQYFGPGTRLTVT.